The 30 T cell receptor beta chains below all came from one sample that was sequenced in a study of cytomegalovirus exposure and HLA in healthy donors. With 60 Vbeta and 13 Jbeta primers, the PCR was carried out. Sequencing used immunoSEQ multiplex PCR; TCRdb keeps in-frame clones, though not all of them. This table has 150,000 to 200,000 clones, 80% appearing once. The sequenced material came from PBMCs. The receptors were gathered from a woman in her forties in good health and CMV-seronegative.

The gene calls are TRBV30 and TRBJ2-5, with D possibly being TRBD2 (6 bases). The V gene's germline CDR1 is GTSNPN and CDR2 SVGIG (reference sequence). Trimming took off 3 bases at V and 1 base at J, with 21 bases between the two ends. This CDR3 contains 17 residues. CDR3 coding DNA: TGTGCCTGGAGCGCGGGGCCTACCCCCTCATTCCAAGAGACCCAGTACTTC. Protein: CAWSAGPTPSFQETQYF.

The rearrangement uses TRBV4-1 and TRBJ2-7, with TRBD1 identical over 8 bases. The CDR3 is 16 amino acids. The V and J ends lost 1 base and 9 bases, in that order; junction bases with no gene match: 14. Germline CDR1 MGHRA, CDR2 YSYEKL. The CDR3 region is CASSQASGQGRARQYF. In DNA, the CDR3 is TGCGCCAGCAGCCAAGCCAGCGGACAGGGAAGGGCCCGGCAGTACTTC.

J is TRBJ2-7 and V is TRBV6-1; 10 positions match TRBD1. In germline, CDR1 is MNHNS, CDR2 SASEGT. The CDR3 totals 14 residues. The junction had 4 bases not matched to a gene; V was cut back by 6 bases and J by 2 bases. CDR3 sequence reads: CASRPGQGAYEQYF. The CDR3 region has the DNA TGTGCCAGCAGACCAGGACAGGGGGCCTACGAGCAGTACTTC.

The chain uses TRBV5-1 and TRBJ2-5; perhaps TRBD1 as D (6 bases). The CDR3 runs to 14 residues. Germline CDR1 and CDR2: SGHRS and YFSETQ. The V and J ends lost 4 bases and 3 bases respectively, with 13 bases between them. CDR3 nucleotide sequence: TGCGCCAGCAGCCCCCGGGACACAAAAGAGACCCAGTACTTC. It codes for CASSPRDTKETQYF.

The rearrangement links TRBV6-6 to TRBJ2-2, with 8 bases aligning to TRBD2. Germline CDR1 reads MNHNY; CDR2 reads SVGAGI (reference sequence). Trimming at V came to 6 bases and at J to 0 bases, leaving 3 bases not matched to a gene. The CDR3 extends over 15 amino acids. CDR3 amino acids: CASSQRGTNTGELFF. In DNA, the CDR3 is TGTGCCAGCAGCCAGCGGGGGACGAACACCGGGGAGCTGTTTTTT.

The CDR3 protein is CASSLRQGGTGELFF. CDR3 DNA: TGTGCCAGCAGCTTGAGACAGGGTGGCACCGGGGAGCTGTTTTTT. The chain uses TRBV7-7 and TRBJ2-2; 7 bases are shared with TRBD1. V was clipped by 3 bases and J by 4 bases; unmatched bases: 5. The CDR3 is made up of 15 amino acids. CDR1 and CDR2 from the germline V gene are SSHAT and FNYEAQ (reference sequence). Supplemented by reference TRBV7-7 and TRBJ2-2, the full variable domain reads GAGVSQSPRYKVTKRGQDVTLRCDPISSHATLYWYQQALGQGPEFLTYFNYEAQPDKSGLPSDRFSAERPEGSISTLTIQRTEQRDSAMYRCASSLRQGGTGELFFGEGSRLTVL.

V gene TRBV25-1 combines with J gene TRBJ1-2, with 10 bases lining up with TRBD1. CDR3 length: 14 residues. Germline loops: CDR1 MGHDK, CDR2 SYGVNS. J was trimmed by 4 bases and V by 3 bases; bases with no gene match: 2. The CDR3 DNA is TGTGCCAGCAGTGATCGGACAGGGGGCTATGGCTACACCTTC. Its translation is CASSDRTGGYGYTF.

The V call is TRBV7-9, the J call TRBJ2-1, with 7 bases identical to TRBD1. Germline V CDR1 and CDR2: SEHNR, FQNEAQ (reference sequence). Unmatched junction bases numbered 11, after V lost 4 bases and J lost 5 bases. The CDR3 is 16 amino acids. This CDR3 reads CASSSLKLQGNNEQFF. CDR3 nucleotides: TGTGCCAGCAGCTCCCTGAAGTTACAGGGGAACAATGAGCAGTTCTTC.

This chain's CDR3 is CASSPKREARYEQYF. DNA of the CDR3: TGTGCCAGCTCCCCCAAGCGGGAGGCCCGCTACGAGCAGTACTTC. The gene calls are TRBV6-5 and TRBJ2-7; 9 nucleotides match TRBD2. The CDR3 length is 15 residues. The trim removed 8 bases at V and 3 bases at J, leaving 11 bases unmatched. CDR1 is MNHEY, CDR2 SVGAGI, per germline.

V gene TRBV2 combines with J gene TRBJ1-5; 7 bases match TRBD1. The CDR3 is made up of 20 amino acids. Germline V gene data show CDR1 as SNHLY and CDR2 as FYNNEI. V trimming: 5 bases; J trimming: 4 bases; junction bases outside the gene matches: 23. The CDR3 DNA follows: TGTGCCAGCAGTTCCCGACAGGCGGTTTTCTTAGGGGGCAATAATCAGCCCCAGCATTTT. Protein sequence: CASSSRQAVFLGGNNQPQHF.

The genes are TRBV14 and TRBJ2-1, with 7 bases fitting TRBD1. CDR1 is SGHDN and CDR2 is FVKESK in the germline V gene. The CDR3 extends over 17 amino acids. The junction had 9 bases not matched to a gene; V was cut back by 1 base and J by 3 bases. CDR3 in amino acids: CASSQGFDRAFYNEQFF. As DNA, the CDR3 is TGTGCCAGCAGCCAAGGGTTCGACAGGGCGTTCTACAATGAGCAGTTCTTC. The full variable domain, completed using reference TRBV14 and TRBJ2-1, is EAGVTQFPSHSVIEKGQTVTLRCDPISGHDNLYWYRRVMGKEIKFLLHFVKESKQDESGMPNNRFLAERTGGTYSTLKVQPAELEDSGVYFCASSQGFDRAFYNEQFFGPGTRLTVL.

This rearrangement joins TRBV14 to TRBJ2-2; TRBD1 aligns across 7 bases. Trimming cost V 8 bases and J 4 bases; bases outside gene matches: 7. CDR1 and CDR2 (germline): SGHDN, FVKESK. This CDR3 is built from 14 residues. The DNA for the CDR3 is TGTGCCAGCGAAAATACAGGGGCCACCGGGGAGCTGTTTTTT. Translation: CASENTGATGELFF.

The rearrangement links TRBV2 to TRBJ2-2; no firm D call. Trimming cost V 7 bases and J 6 bases, with 15 bases left between them. This CDR3 has 14 residues. From germline, CDR1 is SNHLY and CDR2 FYNNEI. The CDR3 protein is CASISGLGAGELFF. The DNA of the CDR3 is TGTGCCAGCATATCCGGGTTGGGTGCCGGGGAGCTGTTTTTT.

This chain connects TRBV6-1 to TRBJ2-3; D is perhaps TRBD2 (6 bases). The length of the CDR3 is 14 residues. Per the germline V gene, CDR1 is MNHNS and CDR2 is SASEGT. Trimming took 4 bases from V and 3 from J, leaving 11 bases between them. The CDR3 sequence is CASSGGVGTDTQYF. CDR3 DNA: TGTGCCAGCAGTGGGGGGGTTGGGACAGATACGCAGTATTTT.

Written as DNA, the CDR3 is TGTGCCAGTGGGAGGGGCCAGGGACAAAATCAGCCCCAGCATTTT. This encodes CASGRGQGQNQPQHF. The rearrangement joins TRBV19 to TRBJ1-5; D is possibly TRBD1 (6 bases). The germline V gene encodes CDR1 LNHDA and CDR2 SQIVND (reference sequence). There are 15 residues in the CDR3. The V end was cut by 8 bases, the J end by 4 bases, with 18 bases between.

CDR3 protein: CASSDRGGTEAFF. The CDR3 DNA sequence: TGTGCCAGCAGCGACAGGGGTGGCACTGAAGCTTTCTTT. The chain has TRBV2 and TRBJ1-1; 8 nucleotides line up with TRBD1. CDR3 length: 13 residues. The germline V gene encodes CDR1 SNHLY and CDR2 FYNNEI. The V segment lost 6 bases and the J segment 4 bases; nucleotides outside the gene matches: 4.

This chain joins TRBV7-2 and TRBJ2-5, with TRBD2 identical over 7 bases. From germline, CDR1 is SGHTA and CDR2 FQGNSA. The CDR3 has 15 residues. V gave up 4 bases and J gave up 4 bases; unmatched junction bases: 9. The CDR3 here is CASSSQGGSRETQYF. The CDR3, as DNA: TGTGCCAGCAGCTCCCAGGGCGGGAGTAGAGAGACCCAGTACTTC.

Only a few counts were recorded for this clone. V and J are TRBV9 and TRBJ2-1; a possible D gene is TRBD1 (6 bases). Trimming left V 0 bases short and J 6 bases short, with 13 bases between. Germline V lookup: CDR1 SGDLS, CDR2 YYNGEE. The CDR3 covers 15 residues. The DNA for the CDR3 is TGTGCCAGCAGCGTAGGACAGGTGACTATCAATGAGCAGTTCTTC. Its protein product is CASSVGQVTINEQFF.

This chain links TRBV6-5 with TRBJ1-5; D possibly corresponds to TRBD1 (5 bases). The germline V gene has CDR1 MNHEY and CDR2 SVGAGI. Trimming stripped 4 bases from V and 2 bases from J, with 12 bases between. The CDR3 loop spans 15 amino acids. For the CDR3, the DNA is TGTGCCAGCAGTTCAGGGTCGTTGGGCAATCAGCCCCAGCATTTT. Translating gives CASSSGSLGNQPQHF.

CDR3 loop: CASSRSYGYTF. CDR3 in DNA: TGTGCCAGCAGCCGGAGCTATGGCTACACCTTC. The chain is built from TRBV6-6 and TRBJ1-2, with unresolved D. From germline, CDR1 is MNHNY and CDR2 SVGAGI (reference sequence). The CDR3 has 11 amino acids. V lost 6 bases and J lost 4, with 6 bases in between.

The chain has TRBV4-1 and TRBJ2-5; D gene uncertain. CDR1 and CDR2 from the germline V gene are MGHRA and YSYEKL. V was shortened by 5 bases and J by 4 bases, with 11 bases between the two germline ends. This CDR3 is 13 amino acids long. The CDR3 protein is CASSNRRGETQYF. The CDR3 DNA follows: TGCGCCAGCAGCAATCGTAGAGGAGAGACCCAGTACTTC.

The chain links TRBV10-3 to TRBJ2-2; 8 bases map to TRBD2. The germline CDR1 and CDR2 sequences are ENHRY and SYGVKD. Trimming took 2 bases from V and 1 from J; bases not matched to a gene: 0. CDR3 size: 15 residues. The CDR3 DNA reads TGTGCCATCAGTGAGACTAGCGGGAACACCGGGGAGCTGTTTTTT. This sequence encodes CAISETSGNTGELFF.

V and J are TRBV5-1 and TRBJ2-6; possible D gene TRBD2, 5 bases. The CDR3 loop spans 19 amino acids. Trimming took off 1 base at V and 0 bases at J, with 17 bases between the two ends. Germline V gives CDR1 SGHRS, CDR2 YFSETQ. CDR3 sequence (DNA): TGCGCCAGCAGCTTGAGTTTTCTAGCTCTGGTCTCTGGGGCCAACGTCCTGACTTTC. It translates to CASSLSFLALVSGANVLTF.

The chain links TRBV28 to TRBJ2-3; D remains unclear. Germline CDR1 is MDHEN and CDR2 is SYDVKM. The V and J ends lost 5 bases and 7 bases respectively, with 10 bases between them. The CDR3 consists of 12 residues. The DNA of the CDR3 is TGTGCCAGCAGTCGCCTCGCGAATACGCAGTATTTT. This translates into CASSRLANTQYF.

The chain carries TRBV19 and TRBJ2-5; D may be TRBD1 (5 bases). The CDR3 is 14 amino acids. CDR1 and CDR2 (germline): LNHDA, SQIVND (reference sequence). V lost 7 bases to trimming and J lost 2 bases, with 14 bases between them. The DNA of the CDR3 is TGTGCCAGTATGGGGATTGGACATCAAGAGACCCAGTACTTC. Translating gives CASMGIGHQETQYF.

V and J are TRBV28 and TRBJ2-7; 7 nucleotides match TRBD2. The CDR3 totals 15 residues. CDR1 is MDHEN, CDR2 SYDVKM, per germline. The junction had 12 bases not matched to a gene; V was cut back by 6 bases and J by 4 bases. CDR3 sequence: CASSAPLAARYEQYF. The CDR3, as DNA: TGTGCCAGCAGCGCGCCCCTAGCGGCCCGTTACGAGCAGTACTTC.

The chain is built from TRBV2 and TRBJ1-1; unclear D gene. Germline V gene data show CDR1 as SNHLY and CDR2 as FYNNEI. V shed 7 bases and J shed 1 base, with 10 bases lying between them. This CDR3 has 13 residues. The CDR3 nucleotides read TGTGCCAGCATGAGGGATCGGAACACTGAAGCTTTCTTT. Translating it yields CASMRDRNTEAFF.

The CDR3 DNA follows: TGTGCCAGCAGTGAAGCACGGGGGGCGTCGGGTCAGCCCCAGCATTTT. It encodes CASSEARGASGQPQHF. The chain carries TRBV2 and TRBJ1-5; possibly TRBD1 for D (6 bases). Trimming cost V 0 bases and J 6 bases, with 15 bases left between them. The CDR3 contains 16 residues. Germline values: CDR1 SNHLY, CDR2 FYNNEI.

The chain combines TRBV7-8 with TRBJ2-3, with TRBD2 matching 15 bases. Germline lookup yields CDR1 SGHVS and CDR2 FQNEAQ. Trimming cost V 3 bases and J 3 bases; bases outside gene matches: 7. This CDR3 comprises 18 residues. CDR3 region: CASSFGLAGGRWTDTQYF. CDR3 in DNA: TGTGCCAGCAGCTTCGGACTAGCGGGAGGGCGGTGGACAGATACGCAGTATTTT.

V and J are TRBV6-5 and TRBJ2-5, with a weak D call TRBD1 (6 bases). Deletions cut 0 bases from V and 2 bases from J, with 10 bases between. Germline assignment: CDR1 MNHEY and CDR2 SVGAGI. There are 15 residues in the CDR3. In DNA, the CDR3 is TGTGCCAGCAGTTACTCGGGACATGGGCAAGAGACCCAGTACTTC. Its protein product is CASSYSGHGQETQYF.